This TCR beta chain was captured by sequencing in a study of cytomegalovirus exposure and HLA in healthy donors. PCR involved 60 Vbeta and 13 Jbeta primers. As handled by the study authors: The count from a later analysis was about 80 million unique TCR beta chains, some 9.9 million of them shared. Using immunoSEQ multiplex PCR, the repertoire was profiled, and TCRdb retains in-frame clones only, with some absent. V and J calls and clone size are as listed in that table; D and trimming were resolved from the DNA. Altogether more than 150,000 clones are present, approximately 82% being singletons, with the ten largest covering more than 0.95%. Healthy bone marrow donors made up the donors. Study findings and constraints: HLA alleles showed associations with 16,951 TCR beta sequences in a later analysis, at a 0.05 false discovery rate. Prediction of most subjects' HLA-A and HLA-B alleles by TCR beta sequences was reportedly accurate.

Details on this clone: Its cognate antigen is unknown.

The clonotype was recovered from a girl aged 2-15 years in good health and CMV-seropositive. The sample taken for sequencing was PBMCs.

As DNA, the CDR3 is TGTGCCAGCAGCTTAGCAGGGACAGTCTCCTACGAGCAGTACTTC. It encodes CASSLAGTVSYEQYF. V is TRBV7-8 and J is TRBJ2-7; 7 bases are a match to TRBD1. V shed 0 bases, J shed 0 bases, and the junction held 2 bases outside the gene matches. The CDR3 sequence is 15 residues long. The germline V gene has CDR1 SGHVS and CDR2 FQNEAQ.